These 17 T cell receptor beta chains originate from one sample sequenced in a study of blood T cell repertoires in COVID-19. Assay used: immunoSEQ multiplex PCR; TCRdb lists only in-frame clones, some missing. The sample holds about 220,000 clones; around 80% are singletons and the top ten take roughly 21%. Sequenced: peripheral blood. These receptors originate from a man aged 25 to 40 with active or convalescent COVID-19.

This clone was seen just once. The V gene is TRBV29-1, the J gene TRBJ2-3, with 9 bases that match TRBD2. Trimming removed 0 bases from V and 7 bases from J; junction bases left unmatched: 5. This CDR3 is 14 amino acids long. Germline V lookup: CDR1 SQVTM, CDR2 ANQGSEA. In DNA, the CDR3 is TGCAGCGTTGAAGATCGGGCTAGCGGGAATACGCAGTATTTT. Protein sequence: CSVEDRASGNTQYF.

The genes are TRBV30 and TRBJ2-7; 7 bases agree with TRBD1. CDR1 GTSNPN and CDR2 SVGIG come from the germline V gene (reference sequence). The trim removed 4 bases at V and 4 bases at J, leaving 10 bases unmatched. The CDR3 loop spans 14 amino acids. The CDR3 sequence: CAWTTEWTGYEQYF. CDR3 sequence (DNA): TGTGCCTGGACCACCGAATGGACAGGTTACGAGCAGTACTTC.

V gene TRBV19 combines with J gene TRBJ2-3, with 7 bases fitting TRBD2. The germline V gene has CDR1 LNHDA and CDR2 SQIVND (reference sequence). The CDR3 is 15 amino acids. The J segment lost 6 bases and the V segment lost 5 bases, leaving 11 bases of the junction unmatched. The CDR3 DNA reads TGTGCCAGTAGTGGACTGGGCCGGGGGGTGGATACGCAGTATTTT. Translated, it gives CASSGLGRGVDTQYF. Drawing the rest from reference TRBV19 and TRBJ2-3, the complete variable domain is DGGITQSPKYLFRKEGQNVTLSCEQNLNHDAMYWYRQDPGQGLRLIYYSQIVNDFQKGDIAEGYSVSREKKESFPLTVTSAQKNPTAFYLCASSGLGRGVDTQYFGPGTRLTVL.

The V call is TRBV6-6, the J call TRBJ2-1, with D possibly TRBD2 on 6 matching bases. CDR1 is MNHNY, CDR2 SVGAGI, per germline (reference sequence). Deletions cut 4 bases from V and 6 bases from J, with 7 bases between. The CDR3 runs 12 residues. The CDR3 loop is CASSLTSNEQFF. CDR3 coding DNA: TGTGCCAGCAGTTTGACTAGCAATGAGCAGTTCTTC.

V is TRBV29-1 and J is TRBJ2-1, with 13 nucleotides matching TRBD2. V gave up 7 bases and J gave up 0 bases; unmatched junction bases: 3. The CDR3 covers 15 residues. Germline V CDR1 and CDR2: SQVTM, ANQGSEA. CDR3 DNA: TGCAGCGCAAGGACTAGCGGGAGCTCCTACAATGAGCAGTTCTTC. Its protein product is CSARTSGSSYNEQFF.

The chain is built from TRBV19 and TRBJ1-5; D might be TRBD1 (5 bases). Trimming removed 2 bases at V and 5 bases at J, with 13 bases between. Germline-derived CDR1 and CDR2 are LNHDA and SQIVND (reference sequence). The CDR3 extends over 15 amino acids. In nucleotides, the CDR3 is TGTGCCAGTAGTATAAGTGGAGGGGACTATCAGCCCCAGCATTTT. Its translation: CASSISGGDYQPQHF.

CDR3 loop: CASTEFRGTEAFF. The CDR3 bases are TGTGCCAGCACCGAATTTCGGGGCACTGAAGCTTTCTTT. The rearrangement uses TRBV21-1 and TRBJ1-1. TRBV21-1 is described as a pseudogene. The CDR3 spans 13 residues.

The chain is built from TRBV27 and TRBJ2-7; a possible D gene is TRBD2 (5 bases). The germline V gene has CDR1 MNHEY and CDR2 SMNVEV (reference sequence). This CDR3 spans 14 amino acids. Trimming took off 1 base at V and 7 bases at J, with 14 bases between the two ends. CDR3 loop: CASSLWHLGGEQYF. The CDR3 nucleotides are TGTGCCAGCAGTTTATGGCATTTAGGCGGGGAGCAGTACTTC.

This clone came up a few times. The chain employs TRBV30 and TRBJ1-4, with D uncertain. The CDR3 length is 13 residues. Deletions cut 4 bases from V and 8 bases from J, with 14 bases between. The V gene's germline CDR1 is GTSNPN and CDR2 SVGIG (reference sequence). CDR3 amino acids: CAWTPALREKLFF. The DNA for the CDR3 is TGTGCCTGGACCCCCGCGCTGCGGGAAAAACTGTTTTTT. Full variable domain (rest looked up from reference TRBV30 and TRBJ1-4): SQTIHQWPATLVQPVGSPLSLECTVEGTSNPNLYWYRQAAGRGLQLLFYSVGIGQISSEVPQNLSASRPQDRQFILSSKKLLLSDSGFYLCAWTPALREKLFFGSGTQLSVL.

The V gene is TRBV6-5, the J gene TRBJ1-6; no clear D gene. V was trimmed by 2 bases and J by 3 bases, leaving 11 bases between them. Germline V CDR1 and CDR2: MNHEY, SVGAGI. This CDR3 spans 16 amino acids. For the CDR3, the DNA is TGTGCCAGCAGTTACACGAGCGGGAGCTATAATTCACCCCTCCACTTT. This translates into CASSYTSGSYNSPLHF.

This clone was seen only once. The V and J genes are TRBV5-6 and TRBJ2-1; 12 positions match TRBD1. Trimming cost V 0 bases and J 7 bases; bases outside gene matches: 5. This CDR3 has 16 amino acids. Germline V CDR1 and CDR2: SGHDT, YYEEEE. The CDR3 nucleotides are TGTGCCAGCAGCTTGGTCGGGACAGGGGGCAGAAATGAGCAGTTCTTC. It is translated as CASSLVGTGGRNEQFF.

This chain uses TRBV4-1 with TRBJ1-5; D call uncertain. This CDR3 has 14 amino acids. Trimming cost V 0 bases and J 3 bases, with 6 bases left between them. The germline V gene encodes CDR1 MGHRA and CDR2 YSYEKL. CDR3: CASSQDQYNQPQHF. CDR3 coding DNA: TGCGCCAGCAGCCAAGATCAGTACAATCAGCCCCAGCATTTT.

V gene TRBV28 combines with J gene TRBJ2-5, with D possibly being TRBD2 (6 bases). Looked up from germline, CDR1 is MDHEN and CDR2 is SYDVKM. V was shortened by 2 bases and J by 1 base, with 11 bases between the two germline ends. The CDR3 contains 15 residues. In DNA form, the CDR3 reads TGTGCCAGCAGTTTAAGTGGGGGGACCCAAGAGACCCAGTACTTC. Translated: CASSLSGGTQETQYF.

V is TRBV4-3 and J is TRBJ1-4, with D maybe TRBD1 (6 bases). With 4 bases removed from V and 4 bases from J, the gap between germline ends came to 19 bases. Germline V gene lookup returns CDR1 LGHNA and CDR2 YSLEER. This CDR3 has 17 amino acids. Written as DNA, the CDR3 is TGCGCCAGCAGCCTAAGACTGAAGGACAGCTTTAATGAAAAACTGTTTTTT. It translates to CASSLRLKDSFNEKLFF.

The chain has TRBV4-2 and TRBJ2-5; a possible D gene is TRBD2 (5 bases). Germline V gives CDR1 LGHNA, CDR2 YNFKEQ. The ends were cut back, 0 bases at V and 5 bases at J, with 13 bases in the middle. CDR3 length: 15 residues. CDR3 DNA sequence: TGTGCCAGCAGCCAAGATCTTTCGGGGTGGGAGACCCAGTACTTC. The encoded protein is CASSQDLSGWETQYF.

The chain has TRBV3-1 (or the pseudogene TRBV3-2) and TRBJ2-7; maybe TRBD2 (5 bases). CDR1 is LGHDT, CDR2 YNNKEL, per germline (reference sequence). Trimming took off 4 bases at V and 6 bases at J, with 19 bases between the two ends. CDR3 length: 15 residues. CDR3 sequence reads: CASSRVSESEGEQYF. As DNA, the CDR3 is TGTGCCAGCAGCCGGGTCTCGGAAAGCGAGGGCGAGCAGTACTTC.

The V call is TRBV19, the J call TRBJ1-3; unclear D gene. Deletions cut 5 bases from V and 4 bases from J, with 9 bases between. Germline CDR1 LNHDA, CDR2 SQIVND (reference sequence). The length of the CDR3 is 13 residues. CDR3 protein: CASSASYGNTIYF. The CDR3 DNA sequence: TGTGCCAGTAGTGCGTCATACGGAAACACCATATATTTT.